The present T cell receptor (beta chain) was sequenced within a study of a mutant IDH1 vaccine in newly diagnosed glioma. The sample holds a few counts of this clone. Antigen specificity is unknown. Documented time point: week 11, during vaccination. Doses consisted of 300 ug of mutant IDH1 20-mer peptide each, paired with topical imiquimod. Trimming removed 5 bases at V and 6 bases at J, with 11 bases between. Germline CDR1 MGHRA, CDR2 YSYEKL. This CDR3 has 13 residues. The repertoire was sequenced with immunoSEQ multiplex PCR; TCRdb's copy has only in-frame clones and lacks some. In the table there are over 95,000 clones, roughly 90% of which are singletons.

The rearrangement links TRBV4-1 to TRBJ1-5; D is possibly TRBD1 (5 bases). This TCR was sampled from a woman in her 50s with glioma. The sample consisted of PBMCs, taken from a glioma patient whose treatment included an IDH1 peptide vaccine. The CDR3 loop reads CASSAPGIQPQHF. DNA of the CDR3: TGCGCCAGCAGCGCACCAGGGATTCAGCCCCAGCATTTT.